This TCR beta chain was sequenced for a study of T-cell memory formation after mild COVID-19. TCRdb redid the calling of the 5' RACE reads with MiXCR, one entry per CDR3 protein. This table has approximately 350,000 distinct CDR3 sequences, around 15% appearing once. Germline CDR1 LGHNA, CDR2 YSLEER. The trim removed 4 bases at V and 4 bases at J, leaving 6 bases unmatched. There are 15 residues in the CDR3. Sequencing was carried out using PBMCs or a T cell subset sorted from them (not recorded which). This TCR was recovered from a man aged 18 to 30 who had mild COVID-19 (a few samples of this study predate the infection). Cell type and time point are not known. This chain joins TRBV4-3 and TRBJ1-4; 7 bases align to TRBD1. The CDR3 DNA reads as TGCGCCAGCAGCCCCAGGGGGGCCCTTAATGAAAAACTGTTTTTT. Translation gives CASSPRGALNEKLFF.